This T cell receptor beta chain was identified in a study of memory CD4+ T cells and cytomegalovirus serostatus. Per germline, CDR1 MGHRA and CDR2 YSYEKL. This CDR3 is 16 amino acids long. Losses at the gene ends were 4 bases for V and 2 bases for J; bases not matched to a gene: 2. Measured with immunoSEQ multiplex PCR; TCRdb has only the in-frame clones, and not every one. The data show tens of thousands of clones, with about 81% seen just once and around 1% held by the top ten. The sort gate was single viable CD3+CD4+CD8-CD45RO+ cells for memory CD4+ T cells. The genes are TRBV4-1 and TRBJ2-1, with TRBD2 matching over 13 bases. The sequenced material came from memory CD4+ T cells from blood. This clonotype was sampled from an adult in good health and CMV-seronegative. The CDR3 spells CASSRGTSGTYNEQFF. The CDR3 nucleotides are TGCGCCAGCAGCCGAGGGACTAGCGGGACCTACAATGAGCAGTTCTTC.